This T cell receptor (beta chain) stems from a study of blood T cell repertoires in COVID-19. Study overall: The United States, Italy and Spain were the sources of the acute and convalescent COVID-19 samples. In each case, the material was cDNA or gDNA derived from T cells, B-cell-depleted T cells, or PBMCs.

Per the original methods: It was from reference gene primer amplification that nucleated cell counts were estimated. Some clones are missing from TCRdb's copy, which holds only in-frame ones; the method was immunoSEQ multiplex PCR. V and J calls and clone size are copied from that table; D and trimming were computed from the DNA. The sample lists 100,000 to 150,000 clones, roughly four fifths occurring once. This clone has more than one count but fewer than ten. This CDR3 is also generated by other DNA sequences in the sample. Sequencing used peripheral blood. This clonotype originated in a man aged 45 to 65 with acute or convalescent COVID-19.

The CDR3 loop is CASSLSLGGNTGELFF. CDR3 DNA sequence: TGTGCCAGCAGTTTAAGCCTTGGGGGCAACACCGGGGAGCTGTTTTTT. The rearrangement joins TRBV7-9 to TRBJ2-2; tentative D call: TRBD1 (6 bases). V was cut by 6 bases and J by 2 bases, with 16 bases left in between. The CDR3 loop spans 16 amino acids. CDR1 and CDR2 from the germline V gene are SEHNR and FQNEAQ (reference sequence).